This TCR beta chain is from a study of OX40 agonist ivuxolimab in advanced cancers. Across the whole study: Ivuxolimab, an antibody that agonizes OX40 (CD134), was administered to the patients. Partial responses were observed in three patients, of whom one had hepatocellular carcinoma and two had cutaneous melanoma.

Sequenced by immunoSEQ multiplex PCR; TCRdb stores in-frame clones only, minus some. Of approximately 60,000 clones in the sample, approximately 80% were seen once. Peripheral blood came from all dose cohorts at three timepoints. This CDR3 is built from 14 residues. Germline V lookup: CDR1 MNHNS, CDR2 SASEGT. Losses at the gene ends were 6 bases for V and 6 bases for J; bases not matched to a gene: 6. Turning to this clone: Its antigen is not identified.

Whole-study results and caveats: In the 0.1 to 3.0 mg/kg range, CD4+ and CD8+ blood T cells had expanded clonally by week 6.

The source material was CD4+ or CD8+ T cells sorted from blood, sampled in a trial of the OX40 agonist ivuxolimab. The J gene is TRBJ2-7, the V gene TRBV6-1; 12 bases line up with TRBD2. The clonotype originates from an adult with an advanced solid tumor such as melanoma, head and neck, liver or kidney cancer. DNA for the CDR3: TGTGCCAGCAGCTCGACTAGCGGGAGAGTCGAGCAGTACTTC. Translating gives CASSSTSGRVEQYF.